This T cell receptor (beta chain) was sequenced during a study of T-cell memory formation after mild COVID-19. Study overall: Largely, TCR clusters stayed within a single donor.

Study observations and caveats: Shrinking CD4+ clones resided mostly in CM and EM, and CD8+ ones in EMRA. Clones that shrank (day 15 to 85) were balanced CD4/CD8, whereas later expanders leaned CD4+.

On this clonotype itself: Its antigen is currently unknown.

The ends lost 7 bases at V and 3 bases at J; junction bases unmatched: 2. The length of the CDR3 is 12 residues. Germline V gene data show CDR1 as MDHEN and CDR2 as SYDVKM. A 5'RACE reaction primed in the constant segment made cDNA libraries of TCR alpha and TCR beta, and these carried sample barcodes and UMIs. TCRdb reprocessed the 5' RACE reads with MiXCR, giving one entry per CDR3 protein. The table lists about 110,000 distinct CDR3 sequences, roughly 19% of them singletons. The chain couples TRBV28 to TRBJ1-2; 7 bases line up with TRBD1. The sequence derives from a man between 18 and 35 years old who had mild COVID-19 (a few samples of this study predate the infection). Cell type and time point are not known. Specimen: PBMCs or a T cell subset sorted from them (not recorded which). CDR3 amino acids: CASKGQYYGYTF. The CDR3, as DNA: TGTGCCAGCAAGGGACAGTACTATGGCTACACCTTC.